What follows are 23 T cell receptor beta chains derived from one specimen sequenced in a study of T cells in Graves' hyperthyroidism and ophthalmopathy. Authors of the study amplified TCR beta CDR3 regions from RNA transcripts. With the HTBI primer set, the TCR CDR3 went through a first round of RT-PCR. One entry per CDR3 protein results from TCRdb running MiXCR on the multiplex PCR reads. This table holds approximately 420,000 distinct CDR3 sequences, under 15% found once. The specimen was blood. All receptors come from a woman under 40 with Graves' hyperthyroidism.

A remark on this clonotype: A clone one base away is much larger, so this may be a read error. V is TRBV30 and J is TRBJ2-1; D is perhaps TRBD1 or TRBD2 (5 bases each). With 5 bases removed from V and 2 bases from J, the gap between germline ends came to 10 bases. CDR3 length: 13 residues. Germline-derived CDR1 and CDR2 are GTSNPN and SVGIG (reference sequence). As DNA, the CDR3 is TGTGCCTGGGCCGGGACCGCCTACAATGAGCAGTTCTTC. Its protein product is CAWAGTAYNEQFF.

V is TRBV5-1 and J is TRBJ1-4, with a possible D match to TRBD1 (5 bases). V was cut by 4 bases and J by 4 bases, with 14 bases left in between. The CDR3 runs 15 residues. CDR1 and CDR2 from the germline V gene are SGHRS and YFSETQ. The CDR3 reads CASSTTGTGNEKLFF. The DNA for the CDR3 is TGCGCCAGCAGCACGACCGGGACGGGTAATGAAAAACTGTTTTTT.

This clonotype showed up many times. The J gene is TRBJ1-5, the V gene TRBV3-1; D not resolved. The CDR3 runs 14 residues. Germline assignment: CDR1 LGHDT and CDR2 YNNKEL (reference sequence). V was clipped by 5 bases and J by 1 base, with 9 bases between them. The DNA of the CDR3 is TGTGCCAGCAGCTCCGTGGGGAGCAATCAGCCCCAGCATTTT. Its protein product is CASSSVGSNQPQHF.

There are many counts of this clonotype. The chain carries TRBV10-1 and TRBJ2-5; a possible D gene is TRBD2 (5 bases). V lost 6 bases and J 2 bases, leaving 16 bases between the germline ends. Germline V gives CDR1 WNHNN, CDR2 SYGVQD (reference sequence). There are 15 residues in the CDR3. Here the CDR3 DNA reads TGCGCCAGCAGCCCGCCAGGAGGCCAACAAGAGACCCAGTACTTC. Translation: CASSPPGGQQETQYF.

This clonotype was found many times. The J gene is TRBJ2-3, the V gene TRBV27; the D is unclear. Germline loops: CDR1 MNHEY, CDR2 SMNVEV (reference sequence). The CDR3 loop spans 12 amino acids. V was shortened by 2 bases and J by 4 bases, with 4 bases between the two germline ends. CDR3 sequence: CASSLRPDTQYF. The CDR3 DNA reads as TGTGCCAGCAGTTTAAGGCCAGATACGCAGTATTTT.

This clonotype was counted at least ten times. The chain has TRBV5-5 and TRBJ2-4, with D possibly TRBD1 on 5 matching bases. Germline CDR1 is SGHKS and CDR2 is YYEKEE (reference sequence). The V and J ends lost 0 bases and 0 bases respectively, with 10 bases between them. CDR3 length: 16 amino acids. The CDR3, as DNA: TGTGCCAGCAGCTTGGTGGACAACCTAGCCAAAAACATTCAGTACTTC. Amino acid sequence: CASSLVDNLAKNIQYF.

The V and J genes are TRBV7-2 and TRBJ2-7, with TRBD1 matching over 9 bases. Losses at the gene ends were 2 bases for V and 3 bases for J; bases not matched to a gene: 8. Germline-derived CDR1 and CDR2 are SGHTA and FQGNSA. The CDR3 consists of 16 residues. DNA of the CDR3: TGTGCCAGCAGCTTACACACAGGGGGCTCCATCTACGAGCAGTACTTC. Translating gives CASSLHTGGSIYEQYF.

This clonotype was seen only a few times. The chain recombines TRBV27 with TRBJ2-7, with D uncertain. The CDR3 has 14 residues. Trimming left V 6 bases short and J 0 bases short, with 12 bases between. The germline V gene has CDR1 MNHEY and CDR2 SMNVEV (reference sequence). The CDR3 reads CASSPNPISYEQYF. CDR3 nucleotides: TGTGCCAGCAGCCCTAACCCAATCTCCTACGAGCAGTACTTC.

This clonotype has just a few counts. The V and J genes are TRBV11-2 and TRBJ2-1; D is undetermined. This CDR3 has 17 amino acids. The ends were cut back, 6 bases at V and 0 bases at J, with 18 bases in the middle. The germline gives CDR1 SGHAT, CDR2 FQNNGV. DNA for the CDR3: TGTGCCAGCAGTTCTGGTTTTGGAGCGTTCTCCTACAATGAGCAGTTCTTC. It encodes CASSSGFGAFSYNEQFF.

This clonotype showed up just a few times. V usage is TRBV7-6 and J usage is TRBJ2-5; 7 nucleotides line up with TRBD2. This CDR3 spans 17 amino acids. The germline gives CDR1 SGHVS, CDR2 FNYEAQ. J was trimmed by 2 bases and V by 6 bases; bases with no gene match: 15. CDR3 amino acids: CASSPRTREGWQETQYF. In nucleotides, the CDR3 is TGTGCCAGCAGTCCCCGTACAAGGGAGGGTTGGCAAGAGACCCAGTACTTC.

With regard to this clonotype: A much more abundant neighbour one base away suggests this may be a read error. This chain's CDR3 is CASSLRTGSFADTQYF. The CDR3 DNA reads TGCGCCAGCAGCCTCCGGACAGGGAGCTTCGCAGATACGCAGTATTTT. The J gene is TRBJ2-3, the V gene TRBV5-1; 8 bases are shared with TRBD1. The J segment lost 4 bases and the V segment lost 4 bases, leaving 11 bases of the junction unmatched. Germline values: CDR1 SGHRS, CDR2 YFSETQ. The CDR3 is made up of 16 amino acids. The full variable domain, with the rest looked up from reference TRBV5-1 and TRBJ2-3, is KAGVTQTPRYLIKTRGQQVTLSCSPISGHRSVSWYQQTPGQGLQFLFEYFSETQRNKGNFPGRFSGRQFSNSRSEMNVSTLELGDSALYLCASSLRTGSFADTQYFGPGTRLTVL.

This clonotype was observed many times. This chain joins TRBV28 and TRBJ2-1; D uncertain. The CDR3 has 11 amino acids. The V end lost 6 bases, the J end lost 5 bases, and 5 bases lay between the germline ends. CDR1 and CDR2 from the germline V gene are MDHEN and SYDVKM. Here the CDR3 reads CASRAHNEQFF. The CDR3 DNA reads TGTGCCAGCAGAGCGCACAATGAGCAGTTCTTC. The variable domain in full, with the rest retrieved from reference TRBV28 and TRBJ2-1, is DVKVTQSSRYLVKRTGEKVFLECVQDMDHENMFWYRQDPGLGLRLIYFSYDVKMKEKGDIPEGYSVSREKKERFSLILESASTNQTSMYLCASRAHNEQFFGPGTRLTVL.

This clonotype has just a few counts. V and J are TRBV13 and TRBJ2-1; tentative D call: TRBD1 (5 bases). From germline, CDR1 is PRHDT and CDR2 FYEKMQ (reference sequence). This CDR3 contains 14 residues. With 5 bases removed from V and 1 base from J, the gap between germline ends came to 9 bases. CDR3 amino acids: CASSRTHSYNEQFF. CDR3 sequence (DNA): TGTGCCAGCAGCCGGACACATTCCTACAATGAGCAGTTCTTC.

This clonotype was observed a handful of times. The chain joins TRBV5-1 to TRBJ1-6; 7 bases are a match to TRBD1. The germline V gene encodes CDR1 SGHRS and CDR2 YFSETQ. The CDR3 consists of 16 residues. Trimming at V came to 1 base and at J to 6 bases, leaving 7 bases not matched to a gene. The DNA of the CDR3 is TGCGCCAGCAGCTTGATAGGGGGCGAGGGTAATTCACCCCTCCACTTT. Its protein is CASSLIGGEGNSPLHF.

This clonotype was counted only a few times. V gene TRBV7-2 combines with J gene TRBJ2-5; 11 bases map to TRBD2. The germline V gene encodes CDR1 SGHTA and CDR2 FQGNSA. V shed 5 bases, J shed 4 bases, and the junction held 6 bases outside the gene matches. CDR3 size: 15 residues. DNA of the CDR3: TGTGCCAGCAGCCCGACTACTAGCGGGAGAGAGACCCAGTACTTC. Amino acids: CASSPTTSGRETQYF.

V usage is TRBV30 and J usage is TRBJ1-1; tentative D call: TRBD1 (5 bases). Between the trimmed V and J ends, which lost 2 bases and 6 bases, there was a span of 16 bases. The CDR3 has 14 amino acids. Germline V lookup: CDR1 GTSNPN, CDR2 SVGIG (reference sequence). The CDR3 sequence: CAWSTGLGGSEAFF. CDR3 coding DNA: TGTGCCTGGAGTACAGGACTGGGCGGTTCTGAAGCTTTCTTT. The complete variable domain, with remaining parts taken from reference TRBV30 and TRBJ1-1, reads SQTIHQWPATLVQPVGSPLSLECTVEGTSNPNLYWYRQAAGRGLQLLFYSVGIGQISSEVPQNLSASRPQDRQFILSSKKLLLSDSGFYLCAWSTGLGGSEAFFGQGTRLTVV.

This clonotype has ten or more counts. This sequence joins TRBV28 and TRBJ2-4, with TRBD2 matching 8 bases. Germline CDR1 MDHEN, CDR2 SYDVKM. The junction had 11 bases not matched to a gene; V was cut back by 5 bases and J by 5 bases. The CDR3 loop spans 16 amino acids. CDR3 in amino acids: CASSGPGREDENIQYF. In DNA, the CDR3 is TGTGCCAGCAGTGGGCCTGGGCGGGAGGACGAAAACATTCAGTACTTC.

A few counts support this clonotype. The genes are TRBV28 and TRBJ2-5; 8 bases are shared with TRBD2. The CDR3 consists of 16 residues. Germline V CDR1 and CDR2: MDHEN, SYDVKM. After removal of 8 bases from V and 5 bases from J, the junction contained 16 bases not matched to a gene. CDR3 loop: CASGLFRAGVEETQYF. The CDR3 DNA is TGTGCCAGCGGACTATTTCGAGCGGGAGTTGAGGAGACCCAGTACTTC. The full variable domain, completed using reference TRBV28 and TRBJ2-5, is DVKVTQSSRYLVKRTGEKVFLECVQDMDHENMFWYRQDPGLGLRLIYFSYDVKMKEKGDIPEGYSVSREKKERFSLILESASTNQTSMYLCASGLFRAGVEETQYFGPGTRLLVL.

This clonotype is a singleton in its sample. This sequence joins TRBV2 and TRBJ1-2, with D uncertain. The V end was cut by 4 bases, the J end by 9 bases, with 9 bases between. Per germline, CDR1 SNHLY and CDR2 FYNNEI. The length of the CDR3 is 11 residues. The CDR3 DNA reads TGTGCCAGCAGTGTTAAGGATCGCTACACCTTC. Translated: CASSVKDRYTF.

The genes are TRBV5-1 and TRBJ2-1; D is uncertain. Germline values: CDR1 SGHRS, CDR2 YFSETQ. Trimming left V 2 bases short and J 9 bases short, with 6 bases between. The CDR3 has 11 amino acids. CDR3 region: CASSLNGEQFF. CDR3 nucleotides: TGCGCCAGCAGCTTAAATGGTGAGCAGTTCTTC.

This clonotype was seen at least ten times. This chain links TRBV28 with TRBJ2-3; 8 bases map to TRBD2. The CDR3 has 15 residues. The germline CDR1 and CDR2 sequences are MDHEN and SYDVKM. V was pared by 4 bases and J by 0 bases, with 3 bases of the junction left unmatched. CDR3 coding DNA: TGTGCCAGCAGTTCGGGACTAGGAAGCACAGATACGCAGTATTTT. This codes for CASSSGLGSTDTQYF.

In this sample, this clonotype turned up a few times. This chain connects TRBV24-1 to TRBJ2-5; 13 bases agree with TRBD2. V gave up 4 bases and J gave up 5 bases; unmatched junction bases: 6. Germline V gene lookup returns CDR1 KGHDR and CDR2 SFDVKD. This CDR3 contains 16 residues. The CDR3 region has the DNA TGTGCCACCAGTGAATTACTAGCGGGAGGGCTCGAGACCCAGTACTTC. Translated: CATSELLAGGLETQYF.

This clonotype was seen more than once but under ten times. The V call is TRBV7-9, the J call TRBJ2-2; 15 bases map to TRBD2. The CDR3 contains 19 residues. The V and J ends lost 5 bases and 3 bases, in that order; junction bases with no gene match: 10. Germline assignment: CDR1 SEHNR and CDR2 FQNEAQ (reference sequence). The chain's CDR3 is CASSTLGLAGGLDTGELFF. The CDR3 nucleotides read TGTGCCAGCAGCACCCTCGGACTAGCGGGAGGGCTTGACACCGGGGAGCTGTTTTTT. Complete variable domain (other parts from reference TRBV7-9 and TRBJ2-2): DTGVSQNPRHKITKRGQNVTFRCDPISEHNRLYWYRQTLGQGPEFLTYFQNEAQLEKSRLLSDRFSAERPKGSFSTLEIQRTEQGDSAMYLCASSTLGLAGGLDTGELFFGEGSRLTVL.